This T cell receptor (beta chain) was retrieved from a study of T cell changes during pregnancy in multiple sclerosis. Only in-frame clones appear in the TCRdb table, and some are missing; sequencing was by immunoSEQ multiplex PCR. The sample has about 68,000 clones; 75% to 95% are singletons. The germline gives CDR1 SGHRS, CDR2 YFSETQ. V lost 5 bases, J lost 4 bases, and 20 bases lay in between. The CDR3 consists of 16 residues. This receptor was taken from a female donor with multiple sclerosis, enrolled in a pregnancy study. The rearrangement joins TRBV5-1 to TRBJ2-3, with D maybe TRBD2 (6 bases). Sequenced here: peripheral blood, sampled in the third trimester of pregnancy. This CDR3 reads CASSWGDRPGADTQYF. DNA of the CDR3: TGCGCCAGCAGTTGGGGGGACCGACCTGGCGCAGATACGCAGTATTTT.